These T cell receptor beta chains were read from a single sample in a study of T cell responses to AZD1222 COVID-19 vaccine. Profiled with immunoSEQ multiplex PCR; TCRdb holds only in-frame clones, not every one. The table lists some 130,000 clones, 88% of them singletons. This specimen was peripheral blood, taken on day 0 of AZD1222 vaccination. These receptor sequences come from an adult in good health. CDR3s include the opening cysteine and the closing phenylalanine or tryptophan. D genes are given only for firm matches. Clone size, where shown, is once, few, many, or a class for clones that have expanded.

d_gene,v_gene,abundance,j_gene,CDR3aa,CDR3nt
TRBD2,TRBV5-1,.,TRBJ2-7,CASSLPGLAREQYF,TGCGCCAGCAGTCTCCCGGGACTAGCGAGGGAGCAGTACTTC
.,TRBV10-2,.,TRBJ1-5,CASSESGSNQPQHF,TGCGCCAGCAGTGAGTCCGGGAGCAATCAGCCCCAGCATTTT
.,TRBV5-1,.,TRBJ2-1,CASSWGQSANNEQFF,TGCGCCAGCAGCTGGGGACAAAGCGCGAACAATGAGCAGTTCTTC
.,TRBV24-1,.,TRBJ2-1,CATSDLGQGSVYNEQFF,TGTGCCACCAGTGATTTGGGTCAGGGGTCGGTCTACAATGAGCAGTTCTTC
.,TRBV18,once,TRBJ2-5,CASSPGEGRQYQETQYF,TGTGCCAGCTCACCGGGCGAGGGACGCCAGTACCAAGAGACCCAGTACTTC
TRBD2,TRBV7-6,.,TRBJ2-4,CASSLALKRGSGSAKNIQYF,TGTGCCAGCAGCTTAGCGTTAAAGAGGGGTAGCGGGAGTGCCAAAAACATTCAGTACTTC
.,TRBV5-5,.,TRBJ1-5,CASSLAGADSYQPQHF,TGTGCCAGCAGCTTGGCGGGGGCAGACAGTTATCAGCCCCAGCATTTT
TRBD2,TRBV3-1/TRBV3-2,.,TRBJ2-3,CASSLRLAGRTDTQYF,TGTGCCAGCAGCCTCAGACTAGCGGGGCGCACAGATACGCAGTATTTT
.,TRBV27,.,TRBJ2-7,CASSLAGFGEQYF,TGTGCCAGCAGCCTTGCCGGGTTTGGGGAGCAGTACTTC
TRBD1,TRBV18,.,TRBJ1-1,CASSPLDGQVNTEAFF,TGTGCCAGCTCACCACTGGATGGACAGGTGAACACTGAAGCTTTCTTT
.,TRBV3-1/TRBV3-2,few,TRBJ2-1,CASSQGYSYNEQFF,TGTGCCAGCAGCCAAGGATACAGCTACAATGAGCAGTTCTTC
.,TRBV2,once,TRBJ2-1,CASSQRTAYNEQFF,TGTGCCAGCAGCCAGCGGACAGCCTACAATGAGCAGTTCTTC
.,TRBV19,.,TRBJ2-7,CASSVTGLNYEQYF,TGTGCCAGTAGTGTGACAGGATTGAACTACGAGCAGTACTTC
.,TRBV3-1/TRBV3-2,.,TRBJ2-7,CASSQGFPVSYEQYF,TGTGCCAGCAGCCAAGGGTTCCCCGTCTCCTACGAGCAGTACTTC
TRBD1,TRBV6-5,.,TRBJ2-7,CASSHRQGTYEQYF,TGTGCCAGCAGTCACCGACAGGGTACCTACGAGCAGTACTTC
.,TRBV3-1/TRBV3-2,.,TRBJ2-7,CASSREASAYEQYF,TGTGCCAGCAGCCGCGAGGCTAGCGCATACGAGCAGTACTTC
.,TRBV11-2,.,TRBJ2-1,CASSLRDGAYNEQFF,TGTGCCAGCAGCTTAAGGGATGGCGCCTACAATGAGCAGTTCTTC
TRBD1,TRBV19,.,TRBJ1-2,CASSIGTGFVLNGYTF,TGTGCCAGTAGTATAGGGACAGGTTTTGTCCTGAATGGCTACACCTTC
TRBD1,TRBV30,.,TRBJ1-1,CAWSTQTGVNTEAFF,TGTGCCTGGAGTACCCAGACAGGGGTGAACACTGAAGCTTTCTTT
TRBD1,TRBV19,.,TRBJ2-1,CASSRNRGILYNEQFF,TGTGCCAGTAGTAGAAACAGGGGGATTCTCTACAATGAGCAGTTCTTC
TRBD2,TRBV5-8,.,TRBJ2-3,CASSPGTRAWGDTQYF,TGTGCCAGCAGCCCAGGGACTAGGGCCTGGGGAGATACGCAGTATTTT
.,TRBV11-2,.,TRBJ1-2,CASSPGLDYGYTF,TGTGCCAGCAGCCCAGGGTTGGACTATGGCTACACCTTC
.,TRBV19,few,TRBJ1-1,CASRRTEAFF,TGTGCCAGTAGAAGGACTGAAGCTTTCTTT
.,TRBV7-2,.,TRBJ2-3,CASRRERSSGTQYF,TGTGCCAGCAGACGGGAAAGGTCGAGTGGTACGCAGTATTTT
TRBD1,TRBV11-2,.,TRBJ2-5,CASSTGQGAETQYF,TGTGCCAGCAGCACCGGACAGGGGGCAGAGACCCAGTACTTC